The entry below gives a single T cell receptor (beta chain) sequence along with its context. Its specificity is unknown. CDR3 size: 17 residues. V trimming: 3 bases; J trimming: 2 bases; junction bases outside the gene matches: 5. CDR1 MGHRA and CDR2 YSYEKL come from the germline V gene. The data belong to a study of Ad26.COV2.S vaccination and SARS-CoV-2 variants. Produced via immunoSEQ multiplex PCR; TCRdb's table is partial and in-frame only. The sample consists of just over 350,000 clones, approximately 90% of them appearing once. Findings of the study overall: Those who received the vaccine showed greater spike-specific TCR breadth than those given placebo.

The sample was peripheral blood, taken after recovery from COVID-19. The TCR sequence derives from a human donor who had recovered from COVID-19. The chain is built from TRBV4-1 and TRBJ2-3; TRBD2 matches at 13 bases. CDR3 bases: TGCGCCAGCAGCCAGAGGGGACTAGCGGGAAACACAGATACGCAGTATTTT. This sequence encodes CASSQRGLAGNTDTQYF.